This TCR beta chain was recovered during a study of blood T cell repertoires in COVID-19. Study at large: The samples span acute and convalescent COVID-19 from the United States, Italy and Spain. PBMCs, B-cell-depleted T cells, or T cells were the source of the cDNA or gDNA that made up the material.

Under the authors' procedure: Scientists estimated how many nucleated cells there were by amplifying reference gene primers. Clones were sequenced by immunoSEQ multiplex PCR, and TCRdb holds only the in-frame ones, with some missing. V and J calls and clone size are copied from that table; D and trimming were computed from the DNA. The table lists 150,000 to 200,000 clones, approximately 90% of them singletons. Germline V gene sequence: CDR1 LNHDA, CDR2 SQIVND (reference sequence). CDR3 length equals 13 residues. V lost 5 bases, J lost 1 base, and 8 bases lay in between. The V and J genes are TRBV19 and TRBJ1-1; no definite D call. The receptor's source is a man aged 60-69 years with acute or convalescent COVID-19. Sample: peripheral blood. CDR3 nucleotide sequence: TGTGCCAGTAGTCCCGAGGGGAACACTGAAGCTTTCTTT. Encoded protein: CASSPEGNTEAFF.